A single sample gave rise to the 24 T cell receptor beta chains below, sequenced in a study of blood T cell repertoires in COVID-19. Produced via immunoSEQ multiplex PCR; TCRdb's table is partial and in-frame only. Among 70,000 to 80,000 clones listed, 70% to 80% were seen once. Sequenced input: peripheral blood. Every receptor here comes from a human donor in a cohort sampled during active COVID-19.

The chain uses TRBV7-9 and TRBJ2-4; 10 bases are a match to TRBD1. Unmatched junction bases numbered 2, after V lost 0 bases and J lost 6 bases. This CDR3 spans 15 amino acids. CDR1 and CDR2 from the germline V gene are SEHNR and FQNEAQ (reference sequence). Written as DNA, the CDR3 is TGTGCCAGCAGCTTAGCGACAGGGGGCTCAAACATTCAGTACTTC. Translation: CASSLATGGSNIQYF.

The chain uses TRBV29-1 and TRBJ2-1; 13 bases are shared with TRBD2. The CDR3 sequence is 13 residues long. V shed 8 bases, J shed 13 bases, and the junction held 11 bases outside the gene matches. Germline CDR1 reads SQVTM; CDR2 reads ANQGSEA. Here the CDR3 reads CSSVGLAGVGQFF. CDR3 DNA sequence: TGCAGCTCCGTTGGACTAGCGGGAGTGGGTCAGTTCTTC.

The V call is TRBV11-2, the J call TRBJ2-5; D is undetermined. Germline assignment: CDR1 SGHAT and CDR2 FQNNGV. The V gene lost 4 bases and the J gene lost 5 bases, with 8 bases spanning the gap. CDR3 length: 12 amino acids. The CDR3 DNA reads TGTGCCAGCAGCTCTCCCAGGGAGACCCAGTACTTC. Its translation: CASSSPRETQYF.

The rearrangement joins TRBV19 to TRBJ1-6; no clear D. The CDR3 consists of 15 residues. V dropped 4 bases and J dropped 3 bases, with 10 bases sitting between them. The V gene's germline CDR1 is LNHDA and CDR2 SQIVND (reference sequence). The CDR3, as DNA: TGTGCCAGTAGTACGGCAGACTACTATAATTCACCCCTCCACTTT. Residues: CASSTADYYNSPLHF.

The chain's CDR3 is CASSLSFRNTGELFF. The CDR3 DNA reads as TGCGCCAGCAGCTTGAGTTTCAGAAACACCGGGGAGCTGTTTTTT. The chain carries TRBV5-1 and TRBJ2-2, with D unclear. Trimming took off 1 base at V and 2 bases at J, with 9 bases between the two ends. CDR1 SGHRS and CDR2 YFSETQ come from the germline V gene. The CDR3 is made up of 15 amino acids.

This chain connects TRBV28 to TRBJ2-5; 8 bases match TRBD1. V lost 6 bases to trimming and J lost 5 bases; unmatched junction nucleotides: 5. The CDR3 sequence is 13 residues long. CDR1 is MDHEN and CDR2 is SYDVKM in the germline V gene. The CDR3 DNA follows: TGTGCCAGCAGAGGACAGGGTCGGGAGACCCAGTACTTC. Amino acids: CASRGQGRETQYF.

This chain links TRBV5-4 with TRBJ2-1; tentative D call: TRBD2 (7 bases). Germline-derived CDR1 and CDR2 are SGHNT and YYREEE (reference sequence). The CDR3 has 15 amino acids. The CDR3 DNA reads as TGTGCTAGTGGCGGGGGCGCGGGGTCCTACAATGAGCAGTTCTTC. Residues: CASGGGAGSYNEQFF.

V and J are TRBV30 and TRBJ1-1; D unclear. The V end lost 0 bases, the J end lost 2 bases, and 4 bases lay between the germline ends. This CDR3 comprises 12 residues. Germline CDR1 and CDR2: GTSNPN and SVGIG (reference sequence). CDR3 coding DNA: TGTGCCTGGAGTGTACTAAACACTGAAGCTTTCTTT. This encodes CAWSVLNTEAFF.

CDR3 amino acids: CASSRITGVNTEAFF. The CDR3 nucleotides are TGTGCCAGCAGCCGTATAACAGGGGTGAACACTGAAGCTTTCTTT. V usage is TRBV6-5 and J usage is TRBJ1-1, with 7 nucleotides matching TRBD1. CDR1 and CDR2 (germline): MNHEY, SVGAGI. This CDR3 has 15 amino acids. Trimming removed 6 bases from V and 0 bases from J; junction bases left unmatched: 7.

The chain links TRBV19 to TRBJ2-7; TRBD1 might be the D (6 bases). The germline CDR1 and CDR2 sequences are LNHDA and SQIVND (reference sequence). Trimming removed 4 bases at V and 0 bases at J, with 13 bases between. This CDR3 contains 15 residues. The CDR3 nucleotides read TGTGCCAGTAGTAGCCCCGGGACAAGCTCCTACGAGCAGTACTTC. Encoded protein: CASSSPGTSSYEQYF.

The chain employs TRBV14 and TRBJ2-1; perhaps TRBD2 as D (5 bases). The CDR3 runs to 15 residues. V was shortened by 1 base and J by 4 bases, with 11 bases between the two germline ends. Looked up from germline, CDR1 is SGHDN and CDR2 is FVKESK. The CDR3 coding sequence is TGTGCCAGCAGCCAAGGAATAGCGTCTTACAATGAGCAGTTCTTC. Its protein is CASSQGIASYNEQFF.

This clone was counted at least ten times. This chain connects TRBV6-2 or TRBV6-3 to TRBJ2-7, with TRBD1 identical over 8 bases. Germline CDR1 MNHEY, CDR2 SVGEGT. The junction had 7 bases not matched to a gene; V was cut back by 5 bases and J by 4 bases. This CDR3 has 14 residues. The CDR3 DNA reads TGTGCCAGCAGTGCGTCCAGGGGGCTTTACGAGCAGTACTTC. Encoded protein: CASSASRGLYEQYF.

This chain connects TRBV19 to TRBJ2-4; 8 nucleotides match TRBD2. The CDR3 is 15 residues long. The J segment lost 5 bases and the V segment lost 0 bases, leaving 3 bases of the junction unmatched. Germline lookup yields CDR1 LNHDA and CDR2 SQIVND (reference sequence). The CDR3 DNA reads as TGTGCCAGTAGTATAGATCTCGGGAGGGAAAACATTCAGTACTTC. It specifies CASSIDLGRENIQYF.

The genes are TRBV7-2 and TRBJ2-3, with no clear D. Trimming removed 5 bases at V and 4 bases at J, with 7 bases between. From germline, CDR1 is SGHTA and CDR2 FQGNSA. The CDR3 extends over 12 amino acids. CDR3 nucleotides: TGTGCCAGCAGCGGTCGCGCAGATACGCAGTATTTT. This sequence encodes CASSGRADTQYF.

The chain couples TRBV4-3 to TRBJ2-2; weak D call: TRBD2 (7 bases). The germline V gene encodes CDR1 LGHNA and CDR2 YSLEER. The CDR3 extends over 16 amino acids. Trimming left V 2 bases short and J 4 bases short, with 14 bases between. DNA for the CDR3: TGCGCCAGCAGCCAACGGGTAGGGGGGGTCACCGGGGAGCTGTTTTTT. This translates into CASSQRVGGVTGELFF.

This clone was picked up a small number of times. The chain links TRBV5-1 to TRBJ1-2; TRBD1 matches at 9 bases. Germline CDR1 SGHRS, CDR2 YFSETQ. V shed 2 bases, J shed 4 bases, and the junction held 3 bases outside the gene matches. This CDR3 is 14 amino acids long. The CDR3 region has the DNA TGCGCCAGCAGCTTCGGACAGGGGCCCTATGGCTACACCTTC. Amino acid sequence: CASSFGQGPYGYTF.

The J gene is TRBJ1-6, the V gene TRBV27; 11 bases map to TRBD1. The CDR3 contains 19 residues. Germline trimming cut 3 bases from V and 8 bases from J; bases unmatched to any gene: 15. Germline V gene sequence: CDR1 MNHEY, CDR2 SMNVEV (reference sequence). For the CDR3, the DNA is TGTGCCAGCAGTTTCGGGACAGGGGGATATTTTTTTGGGGATTCACCCCTCCACTTT. Translating gives CASSFGTGGYFFGDSPLHF.

The rearrangement uses TRBV12-3 or TRBV12-4 and TRBJ1-3; 7 nucleotides match TRBD1. The CDR3 has 13 residues. V was clipped by 4 bases and J by 4 bases; unmatched bases: 1. As DNA, the CDR3 is TGTGCCAGCAGTTCAGGGGGAGGAAACACCATATATTTT. Protein product: CASSSGGGNTIYF.

The chain links TRBV7-2 to TRBJ2-3; 9 bases match TRBD2. Germline V lookup: CDR1 SGHTA, CDR2 FQGNSA. V was pared by 1 base and J by 2 bases, with 4 bases of the junction left unmatched. The CDR3 consists of 16 residues. In DNA, the CDR3 is TGTGCCAGCAGCTTAGGGCTAGCGGGGAACACAGATACGCAGTATTTT. This translates into CASSLGLAGNTDTQYF.

This sequence joins TRBV19 and TRBJ1-6; a weak D match, TRBD1 (5 bases). Trimming pared 6 bases from V and 1 base from J, leaving 10 bases between. The CDR3 extends over 15 amino acids. CDR1 is LNHDA and CDR2 is SQIVND in the germline V gene (reference sequence). The CDR3 loop reads CASRDSGSYNSPLHF. Here the CDR3 DNA reads TGTGCCAGTAGAGACTCAGGGTCCTATAATTCACCCCTCCACTTT.

The chain couples TRBV7-8 to TRBJ2-4; TRBD2 aligns across 7 bases. Trimming at V came to 5 bases and at J to 15 bases, leaving 7 bases not matched to a gene. This CDR3 has 11 residues. Germline CDR1 is SGHVS and CDR2 is FQNEAQ. The CDR3 sequence: CASSPGGWWYF. CDR3 DNA sequence: TGTGCCAGCAGCCCGGGGGGATGGTGGTACTTC.

The chain joins TRBV6-6 to TRBJ1-5; possibly TRBD1 for D (5 bases). The CDR3 covers 14 residues. CDR1 is MNHNY, CDR2 SVGAGI, per germline (reference sequence). The CDR3 nucleotides are TGTGTAACCCGGGGGAGCTTGACGGATCAGCCCCAGCATTTT. Protein sequence: CVTRGSLTDQPQHF.

The gene calls are TRBV30 and TRBJ2-5; D remains unclear. This CDR3 contains 11 residues. V shed 2 bases and J shed 4 bases, with 5 bases lying between them. Per the germline V gene, CDR1 is GTSNPN and CDR2 is SVGIG (reference sequence). The CDR3 spells CAWSLRETQYF. DNA for the CDR3: TGTGCCTGGAGTCTGAGAGAGACCCAGTACTTC. Full variable domain (rest looked up from reference TRBV30 and TRBJ2-5): SQTIHQWPATLVQPVGSPLSLECTVEGTSNPNLYWYRQAAGRGLQLLFYSVGIGQISSEVPQNLSASRPQDRQFILSSKKLLLSDSGFYLCAWSLRETQYFGPGTRLLVL.

V is TRBV7-2 and J is TRBJ2-7; tentatively, D is TRBD1 (6 bases). The V gene's germline CDR1 is SGHTA and CDR2 FQGNSA. The V gene lost 1 base and the J gene lost 1 base, with 11 bases spanning the gap. The CDR3 has 15 residues. The CDR3 spells CASSLGPGESYEQYV. CDR3 nucleotides: TGTGCCAGCAGCTTAGGGCCAGGGGAGTCCTACGAGCAGTACGTC.